A selection of T cell receptor beta chains follows, all from one sample in a study of blood T cell repertoires in COVID-19. The table came from immunoSEQ multiplex PCR; TCRdb's copy has only in-frame clones and leaves some out. The sample lists 85,000 to 120,000 clones; 75% to 85% were seen once. The sequenced sample consisted of peripheral blood. These receptor sequences come from a man older than 75 with COVID-19, enrolled during active disease. CDR3s include the opening cysteine and the closing phenylalanine or tryptophan. The D gene is left open where the match is weak. Rows give clone size only sometimes, using once, few, many, or a class for an expanded clone.

len	d_gene	v_gene	abundance	j_gene	CDR3aa	CDR3nt
15	NA	TRBV6-5	few	TRBJ1-1	CASSYSSGTNTEAFF	TGTGCCAGCAGTTACTCGAGCGGGACTAACACTGAAGCTTTCTTT
16	NA	TRBV4-1	NA	TRBJ2-7	CASSQDQKRSSDEQYF	TGCGCCAGCAGCCAAGATCAAAAACGGTCGTCCGACGAGCAGTACTTC
10	NA	TRBV20-1	NA	TRBJ2-1	CSAGTLEQFF	TGCAGTGCCGGGACTTTGGAGCAGTTCTTC
13	NA	TRBV29-1	NA	TRBJ1-1	CSVEGRTNTEAFF	TGCAGCGTTGAGGGGAGAACCAACACTGAAGCTTTCTTT
15	TRBD1	TRBV5-1	NA	TRBJ1-1	CASSFPGGLGEEAFF	TGCGCCAGCAGCTTTCCAGGGGGGCTCGGGGAGGAAGCTTTCTTT
15	TRBD1	TRBV6-2/TRBV6-3	NA	TRBJ2-6	CASIPGQAGANVLTF	TGTGCCAGCATCCCAGGACAGGCTGGGGCCAACGTCCTGACTTTC
16	NA	TRBV6-1	NA	TRBJ1-6	CASSGLPGQNNSPLHF	TGTGCCAGCAGTGGACTCCCGGGACAAAATAATTCACCCCTCCACTTT
13	NA	TRBV7-2	NA	TRBJ2-5	CASSPGLDGTQYF	TGTGCCAGCAGCCCCGGACTGGACGGGACCCAGTACTTC
17	TRBD2	TRBV10-3	NA	TRBJ2-1	CATGLAVAPRDRDEQFF	TGTGCCACGGGACTAGCGGTAGCTCCGCGAGACCGGGATGAGCAGTTCTTC
13	NA	TRBV29-1	NA	TRBJ1-5	CSVEEGLGQPQHF	TGCAGCGTTGAAGAGGGACTCGGTCAGCCCCAGCATTTT
14	TRBD1	TRBV30	NA	TRBJ1-4	CAWSPTGAPEKLFF	TGTGCCTGGAGTCCCACAGGGGCGCCTGAAAAACTGTTTTTT
16	TRBD2	TRBV7-2	NA	TRBJ2-7	CASSPQVYGRDYEQYF	TGTGCCAGCAGCCCGCAAGTATACGGGAGGGACTACGAGCAGTACTTC
16	TRBD1	TRBV30	NA	TRBJ2-7	CAWSVRRDRGFHEQYF	TGTGCCTGGAGTGTGAGACGGGACAGGGGATTCCACGAGCAGTACTTC
17	TRBD2	TRBV7-3	few	TRBJ2-3	CASSLNAPSGTTDTQYF	TGTGCCAGCAGCTTAAACGCCCCTAGCGGCACCACAGATACGCAGTATTTT
16	NA	TRBV18	NA	TRBJ1-1	CASSFTGLGENTEAFF	TGTGCCAGCTCATTCACAGGATTAGGGGAGAACACTGAAGCTTTCTTT
16	TRBD2	TRBV4-1	NA	TRBJ2-7	CASSQGWGTSGYEQYF	TGCGCCAGCAGCCAAGGGTGGGGGACTAGCGGCTACGAGCAGTACTTC
12	TRBD1	TRBV29-1	NA	TRBJ1-2	CSVVEDRVGYTF	TGCAGCGTTGTGGAGGACAGGGTCGGCTACACCTTC
13	NA	TRBV12-3/TRBV12-4	NA	TRBJ2-2	CASKAEFTGELFF	TGTGCCAGCAAAGCGGAGTTCACCGGGGAGCTGTTTTTT
14	TRBD1	TRBV28	NA	TRBJ1-1	CASLQDRGNTEAFF	TGTGCCAGCTTACAAGACAGGGGTAATACTGAAGCTTTCTTT
14	NA	TRBV28	NA	TRBJ2-1	CASSLSGFYNEQFF	TGTGCCAGCAGTTTATCCGGGTTTTACAATGAGCAGTTCTTC
14	NA	TRBV25-1	NA	TRBJ2-5	CASSASIAEETQYF	TGTGCCAGCAGCGCAAGTATAGCGGAAGAGACCCAGTACTTC
15	NA	TRBV7-9	NA	TRBJ1-5	CASSLAEEPNQPQHF	TGTGCCAGCAGCTTAGCAGAGGAACCCAATCAGCCCCAGCATTTT
17	TRBD2	TRBV9	NA	TRBJ2-1	CASSPQTSGRTLNEQFF	TGTGCCAGCAGCCCCCAGACAAGCGGGAGAACTTTAAATGAGCAGTTCTTC
13	TRBD1	TRBV27	NA	TRBJ2-5	CASSLDRGETQYF	TGTGCCAGCAGTTTGGACAGGGGAGAGACCCAGTACTTC
15	TRBD2	TRBV18	NA	TRBJ2-1	CASSPRTSGSDEQFF	TGTGCCAGCTCACCACGGACTAGCGGGAGTGATGAGCAGTTCTTC
14	NA	TRBV3-1/TRBV3-2	NA	TRBJ2-7	CASSPRLDAYEQYF	TGTGCCAGCAGCCCCCGACTAGATGCCTACGAGCAGTACTTC
14	TRBD1	TRBV27	NA	TRBJ1-2	CASSVPGQGNGYTF	TGTGCCAGCAGTGTACCGGGACAGGGGAATGGCTACACCTTC
15	NA	TRBV24-1	NA	TRBJ2-7	CATSDGSMSSYEQYF	TGTGCCACCAGTGATGGTTCAATGAGCTCCTACGAGCAGTACTTC
13	TRBD2	TRBV10-3	NA	TRBJ2-5	CAIGLAGEETQYF	TGTGCCATCGGCCTAGCGGGAGAAGAGACCCAGTACTTC
14	NA	TRBV5-5	once	TRBJ2-3	CASSWDLSTDTQYF	TGTGCCAGCAGCTGGGACTTAAGCACAGATACGCAGTATTTT